This is a list of T cell receptor beta chains from one sample in a study of cytomegalovirus exposure and HLA in healthy donors. Repertoires were generated with immunoSEQ multiplex PCR, while TCRdb's copy carries only in-frame clones and drops some. The sample contains roughly 120,000 clones, 80% of which appear only once. The sequencing input was PBMCs. These TCRs come from a human donor in good health. CDR3s include the opening cysteine and the closing phenylalanine or tryptophan. The D gene is left open where the match is weak. Size tells how often a clone was seen (once, few, many) or the class of an expanded clone, and some rows leave it out.

>few|TRBD2|TRBJ2-1|TRBV7-2
TGTGCCAGCAGCTCGCTAGCGGGGGGGTACAATGAGCAGTTCTTC
CASSSLAGGYNEQFF
>once|TRBD2|TRBJ2-7|TRBV6-5
TGTGCCAGCAGGGTTAGCGGGGGGTCACCCTACGAGCAGTACTTC
CASRVSGGSPYEQYF
>.|TRBD2|TRBJ2-3|TRBV7-6
TGTGCCAGCAGCTTAGATTCTAGCGGGGGTAGAGCAGATACGCAGTATTTT
CASSLDSSGGRADTQYF
>.|TRBD1|TRBJ2-7|TRBV5-1
TGCGCCAGCAGCTTCTTCGCGACCGGGACAGGGAGTCGCGAGCAGTACTTC
CASSFFATGTGSREQYF
>.|.|TRBJ1-1|TRBV7-9
TGTGCCAGCAGCTTAATGCTGCAGGGATCGAACACTGAAGCTTTCTTT
CASSLMLQGSNTEAFF
>.|.|TRBJ1-1|TRBV5-4
TGTGCCAGCAGCACCCGACAGAATGAAGCTTTCTTT
CASSTRQNEAFF
>once|.|TRBJ2-2|TRBV6-5
TGTGCCAGCAGTGTTGGGGGCGGCGGGGAGCTGTTTTTT
CASSVGGGGELFF
>.|.|TRBJ1-2|TRBV5-4
TGTGCCAGCAGCCCCGGGGGGGGGTATTATGGCTACACCTTC
CASSPGGGYYGYTF
>few|TRBD1|TRBJ1-2|TRBV10-2
TGCGCCAGCAGTGAGGCGGGGACAGACGGCTACACCTTC
CASSEAGTDGYTF
>.|TRBD1|TRBJ2-5|TRBV28
TGTGCCAGCAGTTGGCGACAGGGGTCGGCCCTGACCCAGTACTTC
CASSWRQGSALTQYF
>.|.|TRBJ2-1|TRBV4-1
TGCGCCAGCAGCCAAGTGGAGAATGAGCAGTTCTTC
CASSQVENEQFF
>.|.|TRBJ1-1|TRBV5-1
TGCGCCAGCAGCACCCAAGCGGGGGGTACTGAAGCTTTCTTT
CASSTQAGGTEAFF
>.|.|TRBJ1-1|TRBV4-2
TGTGCCAGCAGCCAAGATACCGGGTTGGGCACTGAAGCTTTCTTT
CASSQDTGLGTEAFF
>.|.|TRBJ1-3|TRBV5-1
TGCGCCAGCAGCTCCCCCGACCGGGGCTCTGGAAACACCATATATTTT
CASSSPDRGSGNTIYF
>once|.|TRBJ2-5|TRBV11-2
TGTGCCAGCAGCTTAAAGGTGATGTTCGGAACAGTCGAGACCCAGTACTTC
CASSLKVMFGTVETQYF
>.|TRBD2|TRBJ2-3|TRBV9
TGTGCCAGCAGCCCCCCCTTTAGGACTAGGAGCACAGATACGCAGTATTTT
CASSPPFRTRSTDTQYF
>.|.|TRBJ2-7|TRBV27
TGTGCCAGCAGAGTCGCAGGGGGGTCCTACGAGCAGTACTTC
CASRVAGGSYEQYF
>.|.|TRBJ1-4|TRBV27
TGTGCCAGCAGTTGGGGAGCAACTAATGAAAAACTGTTTTTT
CASSWGATNEKLFF
>.|TRBD2|TRBJ2-1|TRBV4-1
TGCGCCAGCAGCCAAGCGCCTAGCGGGGGCAATGAGCAGTTCTTC
CASSQAPSGGNEQFF
>.|TRBD1|TRBJ1-1|TRBV5-1
TGCGCCAGCAGCTTTAGGTTTGAGGGACAGAAGTATGAAGCTTTCTTT
CASSFRFEGQKYEAFF
>.|TRBD1|TRBJ1-4|TRBV7-9
TGTGCCAGCAGCCAAGGGACAGGGATTGGGGAAAAACTGTTTTTT
CASSQGTGIGEKLFF
>.|.|TRBJ2-5|TRBV6-6
TGTGCCAGCAGTTACTCTGGGGGCGGCGAGGGAATCCAGTACTTC
CASSYSGGGEGIQYF
>.|.|TRBJ1-1|TRBV6-5
TGTGCCAGCAGAACGAGGGCACCCCTGGACACTGAAGCTTTCTTT
CASRTRAPLDTEAFF
>.|TRBD1|TRBJ1-5|TRBV28
TGTGCCAGCAGTCCACGGACAGGGATCAATCAGCCCCAGCATTTT
CASSPRTGINQPQHF
>few|.|TRBJ1-1|TRBV19
TGTGCCAGTAGTATCGGACCCAGGGGAGGGACTGAAGCTTTCTTT
CASSIGPRGGTEAFF
>once|.|TRBJ1-5|TRBV28
TGTGCCAGCAGAACAGGTCTCTATAGCAATCAGCCCCAGCATTTT
CASRTGLYSNQPQHF
>few|.|TRBJ2-3|TRBV7-6
TGTGCCAGCAGCTTACTAGCGGATACGCAGTATTTT
CASSLLADTQYF
>.|.|TRBJ2-5|TRBV5-1
TGCGCCAGCAGCCCTGCCCCGGACTTGCTACAAGAGACCCAGTACTTC
CASSPAPDLLQETQYF
>.|.|TRBJ1-4|TRBV15
TGTGCCGCCACCTCGATCCCTTCTAGCCCCAGCGGTGAAAAACTGTTTTTT
CAATSIPSSPSGEKLFF